Sequencing of this T cell receptor (beta chain) was carried out in a study of neurological immune-mediated disorders. TCRdb independently ran MiXCR on the 5' RACE reads; one entry per CDR3 protein. The sample shows roughly 88,000 distinct CDR3 sequences, roughly 3.5% of them seen only once. This CDR3 contains 16 residues. In germline, CDR1 is DFQATT, CDR2 SNEGSKA (reference sequence). After removal of 4 bases from V and 5 bases from J, the junction contained 9 bases not matched to a gene. This clonotype was counted many times. Sequencing was done on a sample of PBMCs. The V and J genes are TRBV20-1 and TRBJ2-3, with 13 bases identical to TRBD2. The sequence was obtained from a woman between 45 and 65 years old with multiple sclerosis. CDR3 DNA sequence: TGCAGTGCTAAAACGTTACTAGCGGGGGGGAGAGATACGCAGTATTTT. This gives the protein CSAKTLLAGGRDTQYF.